Listed here are 23 T cell receptor beta chains from one sample, sequenced in a study of blood T cell repertoires in COVID-19. The table came from immunoSEQ multiplex PCR; TCRdb's copy has only in-frame clones and leaves some out. The sample includes around 300,000 clones, around 91% of them seen just once. Material for sequencing was peripheral blood. The origin of the receptors is a woman aged 40 to 55 with COVID-19, enrolled during active disease.

The CDR3 spells CASSWALLGVPNTEAFF. The CDR3, as DNA: TGCGCCAGCAGCTGGGCTCTACTGGGTGTGCCGAACACTGAAGCTTTCTTT. V usage is TRBV5-1 and J usage is TRBJ1-1; D ambiguous. Germline CDR1 SGHRS, CDR2 YFSETQ. This CDR3 region has 17 residues. V lost 3 bases and J lost 1, with 19 bases in between.

The gene calls are TRBV19 and TRBJ2-7; D is perhaps TRBD1 (5 bases). The V gene's germline CDR1 is LNHDA and CDR2 SQIVND (reference sequence). This CDR3 spans 18 amino acids. V was cut by 3 bases and J by 0 bases, with 21 bases left in between. The CDR3 sequence is CASSISVVTATISYEQYF. In DNA form, the CDR3 reads TGTGCCAGTAGTATCTCCGTGGTGACAGCCACTATCTCCTACGAGCAGTACTTC.

This chain joins TRBV7-9 and TRBJ2-2; 9 bases are a match to TRBD1. This CDR3 contains 16 residues. Trimming took 1 base from V and 5 from J; bases not matched to a gene: 5. Germline CDR1 is SEHNR and CDR2 is FQNEAQ (reference sequence). CDR3 protein: CASSLGDRAKTGELFF. CDR3 DNA: TGTGCCAGCAGCTTAGGGGACAGGGCTAAAACCGGGGAGCTGTTTTTT.

The V call is TRBV19, the J call TRBJ1-2; 8 nucleotides line up with TRBD1. Germline assignment: CDR1 LNHDA and CDR2 SQIVND (reference sequence). Trimming removed 1 base from V and 8 bases from J; junction bases left unmatched: 9. The CDR3 loop spans 15 amino acids. Written as DNA, the CDR3 is TGTGCCAGTAGTATAGGGGGTGACAGGGGTCACGGCTACACCTTC. Amino acid sequence: CASSIGGDRGHGYTF.

This chain connects TRBV5-4 to TRBJ2-7; 12 nucleotides match TRBD2. CDR1 and CDR2 (germline): SGHNT, YYREEE (reference sequence). This CDR3 spans 15 amino acids. The trim removed 4 bases at V and 2 bases at J, leaving 4 bases unmatched. CDR3 amino acids: CASSPGTSGPYEQYF. CDR3 sequence (DNA): TGTGCCAGCAGCCCCGGGACTAGCGGGCCCTACGAGCAGTACTTC.

The chain couples TRBV4-1 to TRBJ2-7; 14 nucleotides line up with TRBD2. Trimming at V came to 4 bases and at J to 4 bases, leaving 9 bases not matched to a gene. The CDR3 covers 17 residues. Germline V gives CDR1 MGHRA, CDR2 YSYEKL. The CDR3 reads CASSPNQGLAGAYEQYF. Written as DNA, the CDR3 is TGCGCCAGCAGCCCTAACCAGGGACTAGCGGGGGCTTACGAGCAGTACTTC.

V and J are TRBV7-9 and TRBJ2-2; D is possibly TRBD2 (5 bases). The V end was cut by 4 bases, the J end by 3 bases, with 24 bases between. The CDR3 has 19 amino acids. Germline CDR1 and CDR2: SEHNR and FQNEAQ (reference sequence). The CDR3 region is CASSSRRPYEEWDTGELFF. In DNA, the CDR3 is TGTGCCAGCAGCTCCCGGAGGCCCTATGAGGAGTGGGACACCGGGGAGCTGTTTTTT.

The table lists this clone with a few counts. The rearrangement links TRBV5-4 to TRBJ2-7, with TRBD1 identical over 7 bases. This CDR3 contains 13 residues. J was trimmed by 2 bases and V by 3 bases; bases with no gene match: 2. Germline CDR1 reads SGHNT; CDR2 reads YYREEE (reference sequence). CDR3 nucleotide sequence: TGTGCCAGCAGCTATGACAGGGCCTACGAGCAGTACTTC. This sequence encodes CASSYDRAYEQYF.

This clone was recorded a few times. The gene calls are TRBV2 and TRBJ2-7; D perhaps matches TRBD1 (6 bases). Deletions cut 5 bases from V and 2 bases from J, with 13 bases between. The germline gives CDR1 SNHLY, CDR2 FYNNEI. The length of the CDR3 is 14 residues. The CDR3 is CASSSGTYPYEQYF. For the CDR3, the DNA is TGTGCCAGCAGTTCCGGGACATATCCCTACGAGCAGTACTTC.

The gene calls are TRBV24-1 and TRBJ2-5; D is perhaps TRBD2 (5 bases). The V end lost 5 bases, the J end lost 2 bases, and 11 bases lay between the germline ends. In germline, CDR1 is KGHDR, CDR2 SFDVKD. The CDR3 has 14 residues. The CDR3 loop reads CATSAKSGQETQYF. CDR3 sequence (DNA): TGTGCCACCAGTGCGAAGAGCGGTCAAGAGACCCAGTACTTC.

This clone was recorded a few times. The rearrangement uses TRBV3-1 (or the pseudogene TRBV3-2) and TRBJ1-4; D remains ambiguous. The V and J ends lost 5 bases and 7 bases respectively, with 17 bases between them. The CDR3 consists of 15 residues. Looked up from germline, CDR1 is LGHDT and CDR2 is YNNKEL (reference sequence). This CDR3 reads CASSYPGSSGEKLFF. The CDR3 DNA reads as TGTGCCAGCAGCTATCCGGGGAGTAGCGGTGAAAAACTGTTTTTT.

The V call is TRBV5-4, the J call TRBJ1-2; D remains ambiguous. This CDR3 has 14 amino acids. The germline CDR1 and CDR2 sequences are SGHNT and YYREEE (reference sequence). V lost 0 bases to trimming and J lost 4 bases, with 10 bases between them. The CDR3 DNA follows: TGTGCCAGCAGCTTGGATGAGTCTACCTATGGCTACACCTTC. It is translated as CASSLDESTYGYTF. The complete variable domain, with remaining parts taken from reference TRBV5-4 and TRBJ1-2, reads ETGVTQSPTHLIKTRGQQVTLRCSSQSGHNTVSWYQQALGQGPQFIFQYYREEENGRGNFPPRFSGLQFPNYSSELNVNALELDDSALYLCASSLDESTYGYTFGSGTRLTVV.

The chain has TRBV2 and TRBJ1-3; 7 bases line up with TRBD1. This CDR3 has 12 residues. CDR1 is SNHLY and CDR2 is FYNNEI in the germline V gene. V shed 6 bases, J shed 4 bases, and the junction held 0 bases outside the gene matches. CDR3 sequence: CASRDRGNTIYF. CDR3 DNA: TGTGCCAGCAGGGACAGGGGAAACACCATATATTTT.

The genes are TRBV19 and TRBJ2-1; D possibly corresponds to TRBD1 (5 bases). Germline V gives CDR1 LNHDA, CDR2 SQIVND (reference sequence). V was shortened by 3 bases and J by 3 bases, with 9 bases between the two germline ends. The CDR3 runs to 14 residues. CDR3 in amino acids: CASSIRQNYNEQFF. The CDR3 DNA reads as TGTGCCAGTAGTATCCGACAGAACTACAATGAGCAGTTCTTC.

The chain combines TRBV10-3 with TRBJ2-3; 9 nucleotides align to TRBD2. The CDR3 totals 14 residues. From germline, CDR1 is ENHRY and CDR2 SYGVKD. J was trimmed by 4 bases and V by 4 bases; bases with no gene match: 3. The CDR3 region is CAISGGGRADTQYF. In DNA, the CDR3 is TGTGCCATCAGTGGGGGCGGGAGGGCAGATACGCAGTATTTT.

The sample holds a few counts of this clone. The chain recombines TRBV19 with TRBJ2-7; D is perhaps TRBD2 (6 bases). Trimming shortened V by 1 base and J by 1 base, and 8 bases separated the two germline ends. Germline CDR1 is LNHDA and CDR2 is SQIVND (reference sequence). This CDR3 comprises 14 residues. The CDR3: CASSIGGMSYEQYF. Here the CDR3 DNA reads TGTGCCAGTAGTATAGGCGGGATGTCCTACGAGCAGTACTTC. The full variable domain, its missing parts supplied by reference TRBV19 and TRBJ2-7, is DGGITQSPKYLFRKEGQNVTLSCEQNLNHDAMYWYRQDPGQGLRLIYYSQIVNDFQKGDIAEGYSVSREKKESFPLTVTSAQKNPTAFYLCASSIGGMSYEQYFGPGTRLTVT.

The chain is built from TRBV24-1 and TRBJ2-3; the D is unclear. Germline CDR1 reads KGHDR; CDR2 reads SFDVKD. CDR3 length equals 12 residues. V shed 12 bases and J shed 2 bases, with 11 bases lying between them. This CDR3 reads CAVQAYTDTQYF. The CDR3 region has the DNA TGTGCCGTCCAGGCTTACACAGATACGCAGTATTTT.

The rearrangement uses TRBV7-2 and TRBJ2-1; D ambiguous. CDR3 length: 13 amino acids. The ends were cut back, 5 bases at V and 9 bases at J, with 14 bases in the middle. Germline V gene data show CDR1 as SGHTA and CDR2 as FQGNSA. The CDR3 bases are TGTGCCAGCAGCCCTCGGTTTACGAGTGAGCAGTTCTTC. It codes for CASSPRFTSEQFF. The full variable domain, rest sourced from reference TRBV7-2 and TRBJ2-1, is GAGVSQSPSNKVTEKGKDVELRCDPISGHTALYWYRQSLGQGLEFLIYFQGNSAPDKSGLPSDRFSAERTGGSVSTLTIQRTQQEDSAVYLCASSPRFTSEQFFGPGTRLTVL.

This chain links TRBV11-2 with TRBJ2-1, with TRBD2 matching over 15 bases. This CDR3 has 16 residues. With 3 bases clipped from V and 4 bases from J, the junction kept 1 base outside the gene matches. Germline loops: CDR1 SGHAT, CDR2 FQNNGV. CDR3 DNA: TGTGCCAGCAGCTTCGGGACTAGCGGGGGGTACAATGAGCAGTTCTTC. It is translated as CASSFGTSGGYNEQFF.

This rearrangement joins TRBV7-2 to TRBJ2-1; 9 nucleotides line up with TRBD2. Germline V gene sequence: CDR1 SGHTA, CDR2 FQGNSA. Trimming at V came to 1 base and at J to 5 bases, leaving 9 bases not matched to a gene. This CDR3 is 17 amino acids long. The CDR3: CASSLVPSGITHNEQFF. CDR3 bases: TGTGCCAGCAGCTTAGTACCTAGCGGGATTACCCACAATGAGCAGTTCTTC.

This clone was recorded once. The chain uses TRBV6-6 and TRBJ1-1; D remains ambiguous. The V and J ends lost 5 bases and 0 bases respectively, with 25 bases between them. CDR1 is MNHNY, CDR2 SVGAGI, per germline (reference sequence). This CDR3 comprises 19 residues. Here the CDR3 reads CASSQDYGEGRNLNTEAFF. The CDR3 DNA sequence: TGTGCCAGCAGTCAGGACTATGGTGAAGGACGGAACTTGAACACTGAAGCTTTCTTT.

The count of this clone is one. The rearrangement links TRBV7-9 to TRBJ1-1; 7 bases fit TRBD1. The CDR3 length is 14 residues. The germline V gene has CDR1 SEHNR and CDR2 FQNEAQ (reference sequence). V was clipped by 5 bases and J by 5 bases; unmatched bases: 8. CDR3: CASSRTGESTEAFF. Written as DNA, the CDR3 is TGTGCCAGCAGCCGCACAGGGGAATCGACTGAAGCTTTCTTT.

The rearrangement links TRBV28 to TRBJ1-1; D remains ambiguous. V lost 1 base and J lost 4, with 10 bases in between. Germline V CDR1 and CDR2: MDHEN, SYDVKM. CDR3 length equals 14 residues. CDR3 DNA sequence: TGTGCCAGCAGTTTATCGGGGAGTGGCACTGAAGCTTTCTTT. Translating gives CASSLSGSGTEAFF.